Presented here are 7 T cell receptor beta chains from one specimen sequenced in a study of long-term antiretroviral therapy in people with HIV (dated by TCRdb to 2022 to 2024). The immunoSEQ hsTCRB v3.0 assay was used at survey level resolution to sequence the TRB variable region. The clones in this table, taken by TCRdb from immuneACCESS, are in-frame only. Not every clone is retained; where verified, under half of the shortfall comes from an unresolved V gene, and the cause of the rest is unknown. The sample yields approximately 45,000 clones; about 89% were counted once. The ten largest clones add up to 4% to 5.5% of the sample. The sample here was unsorted PBMCs, taken 0.1 years before starting antiretroviral therapy. All receptors derive from a woman in her forties or fifties with HIV.

The CDR3 DNA sequence: TGCGCCAGCAGCCAAGGTCCGGGGGGCTCCTACGAGCAGTACTTC. It translates to CASSQGPGGSYEQYF. The genes are TRBV4-1 and TRBJ2-7, with 7 bases lining up with TRBD2. This CDR3 comprises 15 residues. The V gene's germline CDR1 is MGHRA and CDR2 YSYEKL. The V segment lost 1 base and the J segment 0 bases; nucleotides outside the gene matches: 3.

The CDR3 here is CASSQETRQGNYGYTF. CDR3 nucleotides: TGTGCCAGCAGCCAAGAAACCCGACAGGGAAACTATGGCTACACCTTC. J is TRBJ1-2 and V is TRBV4-2; 7 positions match TRBD1. After removal of 0 bases from V and 2 bases from J, the junction contained 6 bases not matched to a gene. From germline, CDR1 is LGHNA and CDR2 YNFKEQ. There are 16 residues in the CDR3.

The rearrangement joins TRBV11-1 to TRBJ2-6; 8 bases agree with TRBD2. The CDR3 extends over 19 amino acids. J lost 0 bases, V lost 5 bases, and 12 bases had no gene match. Germline V gene sequence: CDR1 SGHAT, CDR2 FQDESV (reference sequence). This CDR3 is CASSDGTGTRASGANVLTF. The CDR3 region has the DNA TGTGCCAGCAGCGACGGAACCGGGACTAGAGCCTCTGGGGCCAACGTCCTGACTTTC.

CDR3 in amino acids: CASSFGPGVQGGIYEQYF. DNA for the CDR3: TGTGCCAGCAGCTTTGGGCCGGGGGTACAGGGAGGTATCTACGAGCAGTACTTC. V and J are TRBV9 and TRBJ2-7; D could derive from TRBD1 or TRBD2 (6 bases each). The CDR3 is made up of 18 amino acids. The V end was cut by 4 bases, the J end by 3 bases, with 26 bases between. Per the germline V gene, CDR1 is SGDLS and CDR2 is YYNGEE.

A single count supports this clone. This rearrangement joins TRBV1 to TRBJ2-1; TRBD2 is the table's D call and was not checked against the DNA. TRBV1 is shown as a pseudogene. CDR3 length: 17 amino acids. CDR3 loop: CTSSQERREVAAQGQFF. Written as DNA, the CDR3 is TGCACCAGCAGCCAAGAGCGTAGGGAGGTTGCCGCGCAGGGGCAGTTCTTC.

V gene TRBV10-3 combines with J gene TRBJ1-3; D remains ambiguous. V lost 1 base and J 1 base, leaving 11 bases between the germline ends. CDR1 is ENHRY, CDR2 SYGVKD, per germline. This CDR3 has 16 residues. The CDR3 DNA reads as TGTGCCATCAGTGAGTTGGGAATAAGGTCTGGAAACACCATATATTTT. This sequence encodes CAISELGIRSGNTIYF.

This rearrangement joins TRBV7-2 to TRBJ2-2; TRBD1 agrees at 9 bases. The germline V gene encodes CDR1 SGHTA and CDR2 FQGNSA. CDR3 length: 14 residues. Unmatched junction bases numbered 6, after V lost 5 bases and J lost 8 bases. The CDR3 nucleotides read TGTGCCAGCAGCCTACAGGGGGCCGGGGGGGAGCTGTTTTTT. Translating it yields CASSLQGAGGELFF.